This paragraph covers one TCR beta chain sequence. Its antigen is unknown. The record originates from a study of vaccination and CD4 T cells after COVID-19. In the study overall: Culture controls were given either a CEFX pool, an HIV-1 Nef pool, or no peptide.

The Oncomine TCR Beta short-read assay was applied to DNA of cultured CD4+ T cells. MiXCR, applied by TCRdb to the PCR reads, yields one record per CDR3 protein. The repertoire includes over 15,000 distinct CDR3 sequences, around half of them detected once, and about 20% sits in the top ten. Treatment noted: approximately 10-day PBMC culture with coronavirus spike peptide pools or control peptides (ViraFEST assay). The clonotype was recovered from a human donor who had recovered from COVID-19. Sequencing was performed on CD4+ T cells from blood, cultured in vitro, taken before SARS-CoV-2 vaccination.

CDR3 residues: CASSPLAGGPYEQYF. DNA for the CDR3: TGTGCCAGCTCACCATTAGCGGGAGGGCCATACGAGCAGTACTTC. The V gene is TRBV18, the J gene TRBJ2-7; 11 positions agree with TRBD2. This CDR3 contains 15 residues. Germline loops: CDR1 KGHSH, CDR2 LQKENI. The V segment lost 2 bases and the J segment 4 bases; nucleotides outside the gene matches: 4.